This entry lists 30 T cell receptor beta chains sequenced from one sample in a study of blood T cell repertoires in COVID-19 (TCRdb year 2020). Receptor libraries were prepared by the immunoSEQ multiplex PCR assay. Sourced from immuneACCESS, this table was stored by TCRdb with only in-frame sequences that have V and J called. A share of the clones is absent; for the studies checked, an unresolved V gene accounts for under half, and the remainder has no known explanation. Counted in this sample were about 60,000 clones; 88% of them appeared once. The biggest ten clones account for approximately 17% of the sample. Sequencing input: peripheral blood. The source of these receptors is a woman aged 80 or older with active COVID-19.

The rearrangement links TRBV4-2 to TRBJ1-2; no clear D gene. The V gene lost 2 bases and the J gene lost 7 bases, with 17 bases spanning the gap. The CDR3 is made up of 15 amino acids. The germline CDR1 and CDR2 sequences are LGHNA and YNFKEQ. The CDR3 DNA reads TGTGCCAGCAGCCAACCCTCGGACGGGATATTTGGCTACACCTTC. Protein sequence: CASSQPSDGIFGYTF.

The chain has TRBV29-1 and TRBJ2-5; 12 bases fit TRBD2. The germline V gene encodes CDR1 SQVTM and CDR2 ANQGSEA. J gave up 1 base and V 6 bases, and 6 bases lay outside the gene matches. The CDR3 runs 15 residues. The CDR3 nucleotides are TGCAGCGTCTCTGGGACTAGCGGGTTCCAAGAGACCCAGTACTTC. Residues: CSVSGTSGFQETQYF.

The chain employs TRBV6-6 and TRBJ2-7; 9 bases agree with TRBD1. The V and J ends lost 5 bases and 6 bases, in that order; junction bases with no gene match: 14. Germline CDR1 MNHNY, CDR2 SVGAGI (reference sequence). This CDR3 comprises 16 residues. CDR3 loop: CASSMLRTGDFGEQYF. Written as DNA, the CDR3 is TGTGCCAGCAGTATGCTGCGGACAGGGGATTTCGGCGAGCAGTACTTC.

This chain connects TRBV5-1 to TRBJ1-1, with TRBD1 identical over 9 bases. CDR3 length: 15 amino acids. The junction had 5 bases not matched to a gene; V was cut back by 2 bases and J by 3 bases. CDR1 and CDR2 from the germline V gene are SGHRS and YFSETQ. The CDR3, as DNA: TGCGCCAGCAGCTTCCTACAGGGGGCTGACACTGAAGCTTTCTTT. Its protein product is CASSFLQGADTEAFF.

V and J are TRBV19 and TRBJ2-1; TRBD2 matches 10 bases. Per germline, CDR1 LNHDA and CDR2 SQIVND (reference sequence). J gave up 2 bases and V 8 bases, and 6 bases lay outside the gene matches. The CDR3 covers 15 residues. The CDR3 nucleotides are TGTGCCAGTGGCCTAGCGGGGGAAGCCTACAATGAGCAGTTCTTC. This encodes CASGLAGEAYNEQFF.

In the case of this clone: This sample includes further DNA sequences coding for the same CDR3. The chain joins TRBV7-3 to TRBJ2-7; a weak D match, TRBD1 (6 bases). Germline V gene data show CDR1 as SGHTA and CDR2 as FQGTGA. The CDR3 extends over 12 amino acids. The V gene lost 0 bases and the J gene lost 6 bases, with 6 bases spanning the gap. The CDR3 DNA is TGTGCCAGCAGCTTAACAGGGGGCGAGCAGTACTTC. Amino acids: CASSLTGGEQYF.

The J gene is TRBJ1-6, the V gene TRBV5-1, with a tentative D call TRBD1 (6 bases). CDR3 length: 15 amino acids. Germline lookup yields CDR1 SGHRS and CDR2 YFSETQ. With 0 bases removed from V and 6 bases from J, the gap between germline ends came to 10 bases. DNA of the CDR3: TGCGCCAGCAGCTTGGTCAGGGGTTTTAATTCACCCCTCCACTTT. This codes for CASSLVRGFNSPLHF.

The chain joins TRBV28 to TRBJ1-5, with D tentatively TRBD1 (5 bases). CDR1 is MDHEN, CDR2 SYDVKM, per germline. Trimming took 6 bases from V and 4 from J, leaving 13 bases between them. The CDR3 contains 14 residues. CDR3 nucleotides: TGTGCCAGCAGAGCGACAGCCACTAATCAGCCCCAGCATTTT. Its protein product is CASRATATNQPQHF.

V usage is TRBV7-9 and J usage is TRBJ2-2; D remains ambiguous. From germline, CDR1 is SEHNR and CDR2 FQNEAQ (reference sequence). This CDR3 comprises 13 residues. V lost 3 bases and J 3 bases, leaving 5 bases between the germline ends. DNA for the CDR3: TGTGCCAGCAGCTTTCGGGACACCGGGGAGCTGTTTTTT. Protein product: CASSFRDTGELFF.

The genes are TRBV23-1 and TRBJ1-5, with D perhaps matching TRBD1 (6 bases). TRBV23-1 qualifies as an ORF whose function is uncertain. V shed 4 bases and J shed 3 bases, with 16 bases lying between them. CDR3 length: 16 amino acids. The CDR3 sequence: CASSRHGRGNNQPQHF. Written as DNA, the CDR3 is TGCGCCAGCAGTCGACACGGCAGGGGAAACAATCAGCCCCAGCATTTT.

The V and J genes are TRBV30 and TRBJ1-1; D is unresolved. Germline assignment: CDR1 GTSNPN and CDR2 SVGIG (reference sequence). V was cut by 0 bases and J by 8 bases, with 13 bases left in between. CDR3 length: 13 amino acids. As DNA, the CDR3 is TGTGCCTGGAGTGTAGAGGGTTACGGAGAAGCTTTCTTT. It translates to CAWSVEGYGEAFF.

The gene calls are TRBV6-5 and TRBJ2-3; possibly TRBD2 for D (7 bases). The V and J ends lost 2 bases and 4 bases respectively, with 16 bases between them. Germline-derived CDR1 and CDR2 are MNHEY and SVGAGI. CDR3 size: 16 residues. The DNA of the CDR3 is TGTGCCAGCAGTTACAGGTCGGGGGGCCCCGCAGATACGCAGTATTTT. Amino acids: CASSYRSGGPADTQYF.

The CDR3 protein is CASRATATYGYTF. CDR3 in DNA: TGTGCCAGCCGTGCAACAGCTACCTATGGCTACACCTTC. V and J are TRBV13 and TRBJ1-2; D remains unclear. CDR1 PRHDT and CDR2 FYEKMQ come from the germline V gene (reference sequence). This CDR3 comprises 13 residues. V lost 8 bases, J lost 4 bases, and 14 bases lay in between.

CDR3 nucleotides: TGTGCCAGCAGCCAGCCAGGTTCTAACTACAATGAGCAGTTCTTC. This sequence encodes CASSQPGSNYNEQFF. The V and J genes are TRBV3-1 (or the pseudogene TRBV3-2) and TRBJ2-1; no reliable D call. The CDR3 extends over 15 amino acids. V lost 3 bases to trimming and J lost 3 bases, with 12 bases between them. Germline V lookup: CDR1 LGHDT, CDR2 YNNKEL (reference sequence).

The chain employs TRBV14 and TRBJ1-1; weak D call: TRBD1 (5 bases). The V gene lost 1 base and the J gene lost 4 bases, with 13 bases spanning the gap. The CDR3 loop spans 15 amino acids. The germline CDR1 and CDR2 sequences are SGHDN and FVKESK. The CDR3 loop is CASSQVKGLFTEAFF. CDR3 DNA: TGTGCCAGCAGCCAAGTGAAGGGGCTTTTCACTGAAGCTTTCTTT.

The chain joins TRBV4-1 to TRBJ1-2; TRBD1 matches at 7 bases. Germline CDR1 reads MGHRA; CDR2 reads YSYEKL. Losses at the gene ends were 4 bases for V and 2 bases for J; bases not matched to a gene: 10. The CDR3 totals 16 residues. The CDR3 loop is CASSLPRGQFNYGYTF. The CDR3 DNA sequence: TGCGCCAGCAGCCTACCAAGGGGACAGTTCAACTATGGCTACACCTTC.

CDR3 region: CASSLGQAVNEKLFF. The CDR3 bases are TGTGCCAGCAGCCTCGGACAGGCCGTGAATGAAAAACTGTTTTTT. The rearrangement uses TRBV7-9 and TRBJ1-4, with TRBD1 matching 7 bases. CDR1 is SEHNR and CDR2 is FQNEAQ in the germline V gene (reference sequence). The CDR3 runs 15 residues. The V and J ends lost 5 bases and 5 bases, in that order; junction bases with no gene match: 8.

This chain connects TRBV25-1 to TRBJ1-3; no clear D gene. Trimming took off 3 bases at V and 0 bases at J, with 6 bases between the two ends. There are 14 residues in the CDR3. The germline V gene has CDR1 MGHDK and CDR2 SYGVNS. CDR3 amino acids: CASSDFISGNTIYF. CDR3 bases: TGTGCCAGCAGTGATTTTATCTCTGGAAACACCATATATTTT. The variable domain in full, with the rest retrieved from reference TRBV25-1 and TRBJ1-3, is EADIYQTPRYLVIGTGKKITLECSQTMGHDKMYWYQQDPGMELHLIHYSYGVNSTEKGDLSSESTVSRIRTEHFPLTLESARPSHTSQYLCASSDFISGNTIYFGEGSWLTVV.

The CDR3 sequence: CASSLGLAGAARELFF. The CDR3 nucleotides read TGTGCCAGCAGCCTAGGCCTAGCGGGGGCGGCCAGGGAGCTGTTTTTT. V and J are TRBV7-2 and TRBJ2-2; 10 positions agree with TRBD2. V shed 5 bases, J shed 9 bases, and the junction held 12 bases outside the gene matches. Germline V lookup: CDR1 SGHTA, CDR2 FQGNSA. The CDR3 totals 16 residues.

The gene calls are TRBV2 and TRBJ2-3; the match to TRBD1 covers 8 bases. The CDR3 length is 14 residues. V gave up 4 bases and J gave up 5 bases; unmatched junction bases: 5. Germline V gives CDR1 SNHLY, CDR2 FYNNEI. This chain's CDR3 is CASSVTGAGDTQYF. Written as DNA, the CDR3 is TGTGCCAGCAGTGTGACAGGGGCGGGAGATACGCAGTATTTT.

A few counts support this clone. This chain joins TRBV5-1 and TRBJ1-5, with D hard to call. The CDR3 is 15 residues long. Germline V CDR1 and CDR2: SGHRS, YFSETQ. V dropped 4 bases and J dropped 2 bases, with 13 bases sitting between them. CDR3 protein: CASSLIPGGNQPQHF. The CDR3 bases are TGCGCCAGCAGCCTAATCCCCGGGGGCAATCAGCCCCAGCATTTT. The full variable domain, rest sourced from reference TRBV5-1 and TRBJ1-5, is KAGVTQTPRYLIKTRGQQVTLSCSPISGHRSVSWYQQTPGQGLQFLFEYFSETQRNKGNFPGRFSGRQFSNSRSEMNVSTLELGDSALYLCASSLIPGGNQPQHFGDGTRLSIL.

This chain uses TRBV6-2 or TRBV6-3 with TRBJ1-1; D might be TRBD1 (6 bases). This CDR3 comprises 16 residues. Per the germline V gene, CDR1 is MNHEY and CDR2 is SVGEGT. The V and J ends lost 0 bases and 5 bases respectively, with 16 bases between them. The CDR3 DNA sequence: TGTGCCAGCAGTTACTCGAACCCAGGGGTAGAAACTGAAGCTTTCTTT. It yields the protein CASSYSNPGVETEAFF.

CDR3 loop: CASSRLGGSYEQYF. The CDR3 region has the DNA TGTGCCAGCAGCCGGTTGGGGGGATCCTACGAGCAGTACTTC. The chain combines TRBV3-1 (or the pseudogene TRBV3-2) with TRBJ2-7; tentatively, D is TRBD2 (6 bases). CDR1 is LGHDT, CDR2 YNNKEL, per germline (reference sequence). With 4 bases removed from V and 1 base from J, the gap between germline ends came to 11 bases. The CDR3 runs 14 residues.

The CDR3 is CASSYDRYSYEQYF. The CDR3 DNA sequence: TGTGCCAGCAGCTACGACAGGTATTCCTACGAGCAGTACTTC. The V and J genes are TRBV6-5 and TRBJ2-7; a weak D match, TRBD1 (6 bases). Germline-derived CDR1 and CDR2 are MNHEY and SVGAGI. The CDR3 spans 14 residues. Trimming removed 6 bases from V and 1 base from J, with 13 bases in between.

The CDR3 DNA follows: TGTGCCAGCAGTCCAACCCCGGGACAGGGGTTATGGGATAACAATCAGCCCCAGCATTTT. Translation gives CASSPTPGQGLWDNNQPQHF. This rearrangement joins TRBV27 to TRBJ1-5; 10 bases match TRBD1. CDR1 and CDR2 (germline): MNHEY, SMNVEV (reference sequence). The CDR3 spans 20 residues. Germline trimming cut 5 bases from V and 3 bases from J; bases unmatched to any gene: 19.

The chain couples TRBV18 to TRBJ1-4; 7 bases align to TRBD1. Germline-derived CDR1 and CDR2 are KGHSH and LQKENI. Trimming removed 6 bases from V and 5 bases from J; junction bases left unmatched: 6. The CDR3 has 14 amino acids. CDR3 sequence: CASSQGTANEKLFF. The CDR3 coding sequence is TGTGCCAGCTCCCAAGGGACAGCCAATGAAAAACTGTTTTTT.

The table lists this clone with a few counts. The J gene is TRBJ2-7, the V gene TRBV5-1, with 14 bases lining up with TRBD2. The V and J ends lost 4 bases and 5 bases, in that order; junction bases with no gene match: 5. Germline V gene sequence: CDR1 SGHRS, CDR2 YFSETQ. This CDR3 is 15 amino acids long. As DNA, the CDR3 is TGCGCCAGCAGCCTGACTAGCGGGGGGGCCGACGAGCAGTACTTC. Residues: CASSLTSGGADEQYF. The full variable domain, completed using reference TRBV5-1 and TRBJ2-7, is KAGVTQTPRYLIKTRGQQVTLSCSPISGHRSVSWYQQTPGQGLQFLFEYFSETQRNKGNFPGRFSGRQFSNSRSEMNVSTLELGDSALYLCASSLTSGGADEQYFGPGTRLTVT.

The V call is TRBV5-6, the J call TRBJ1-1; 11 bases map to TRBD1. The CDR3 runs to 14 residues. Germline V gene sequence: CDR1 SGHDT, CDR2 YYEEEE. J gave up 4 bases and V 5 bases, and 4 bases lay outside the gene matches. CDR3 region: CASRGTGGPTEAFF. The CDR3 bases are TGTGCCAGCAGGGGGACAGGGGGTCCCACTGAAGCTTTCTTT.

As concerns this clone: Mismatch with germline at one junction end may stem from a read error. The chain is built from TRBV9 and TRBJ1-3, with TRBD1 matching 10 bases. Germline CDR1 is SGDLS and CDR2 is YYNGEE. The CDR3 consists of 15 residues. CDR3 protein: CASSPRQGAGAGPDF. CDR3 DNA: TGTGCCAGCAGCCCTCGACAGGGGGCCGGGGCGGGCCCGGATTTT.

The V and J genes are TRBV6-5 and TRBJ2-3; no definite D call. Between the trimmed V and J ends, which lost 2 bases and 6 bases, there was a span of 12 bases. Germline V gene data show CDR1 as MNHEY and CDR2 as SVGAGI. This CDR3 is 14 amino acids long. The CDR3 loop reads CASSYDRGWDTQYF. CDR3 in DNA: TGTGCCAGCAGTTACGATCGAGGCTGGGATACGCAGTATTTT.